The rows below give T cell receptor beta chains drawn from one sample of a study of shared clonotypes between healthy human individuals. TCRdb keeps only in-frame clones here, not all; method: immunoSEQ multiplex PCR. The sample yields millions of clones, about 93% seen once. Sequencing input: naive CD8+ T cells from PBMCs. These receptors came from a young man in good health. Some clones in this sample may be carry-over from other donors' samples. Each CDR3 is given with its conserved first and last residue. The D gene is left open where the match is weak. Only part of the rows carry a size: once, few, many, or a class if the clone is expanded.

clone size: -; D gene: -; CDR3 length: 12; J gene: TRBJ1-2; V gene: TRBV29-1; CDR3 DNA: TGCAGCGTAGGAGACAGCCTTGTGGGCTACACCTTC; CDR3 protein: CSVGDSLVGYTF
clone size: few; D gene: -; CDR3 length: 9; J gene: TRBJ2-1; V gene: TRBV18; CDR3 DNA: TGTGCCAGCCCACATGAGCAGTTCTTC; CDR3 protein: CASPHEQFF
clone size: -; D gene: TRBD1; CDR3 length: 13; J gene: TRBJ1-3; V gene: TRBV5-6; CDR3 DNA: TGTGCCAGCAGCTGGGGACAGGGGAACACCATATATTTT; CDR3 protein: CASSWGQGNTIYF
clone size: -; D gene: TRBD1; CDR3 length: 16; J gene: TRBJ1-2; V gene: TRBV5-6; CDR3 DNA: TGTGCCAGCAACCATCGACAGGGGATTCCTAACTATGGCTACACCTTC; CDR3 protein: CASNHRQGIPNYGYTF
clone size: -; D gene: -; CDR3 length: 15; J gene: TRBJ2-6; V gene: TRBV4-1; CDR3 DNA: TGCGCCAGCAGCCTCTCGGATGCTGGGGCCAACGTCCTGACTTTC; CDR3 protein: CASSLSDAGANVLTF
clone size: -; D gene: -; CDR3 length: 15; J gene: TRBJ2-1; V gene: TRBV6-4; CDR3 DNA: TGTGCCAGCAGTGACCGGGCAGTCTCTTACAATGAGCAGTTCTTC; CDR3 protein: CASSDRAVSYNEQFF
clone size: -; D gene: -; CDR3 length: 14; J gene: TRBJ2-7; V gene: TRBV18; CDR3 DNA: TGTGCCAGCTCACCACCCCTTCCTTCCCCCGAGCAGTACTTC; CDR3 protein: CASSPPLPSPEQYF
clone size: -; D gene: -; CDR3 length: 13; J gene: TRBJ2-5; V gene: TRBV2; CDR3 DNA: TGTGCCAGCAGAGGGCAGTTCCAAGAGACCCAGTACTTC; CDR3 protein: CASRGQFQETQYF
clone size: -; D gene: -; CDR3 length: 13; J gene: TRBJ1-6; V gene: TRBV6-5; CDR3 DNA: TGTGCCAGCAGTTTGGGATATAATTCACCCCTCCACTTT; CDR3 protein: CASSLGYNSPLHF
clone size: few; D gene: -; CDR3 length: 12; J gene: TRBJ1-5; V gene: TRBV4-2; CDR3 DNA: TGTGCCAGCAGCCAAGCAAGGGGGCCCCAGCATTTT; CDR3 protein: CASSQARGPQHF
clone size: -; D gene: -; CDR3 length: 14; J gene: TRBJ2-3; V gene: TRBV29-1; CDR3 DNA: TGCAGCGTTGTTTCGGAGGGCTATCCAGATACGCAGTATTTT; CDR3 protein: CSVVSEGYPDTQYF
clone size: -; D gene: -; CDR3 length: 13; J gene: TRBJ2-7; V gene: TRBV5-6; CDR3 DNA: TGTGCCAGCAGCTTGGGGGCGGGCTACGAGCAGTACTTC; CDR3 protein: CASSLGAGYEQYF
clone size: once; D gene: TRBD2; CDR3 length: 17; J gene: TRBJ2-1; V gene: TRBV7-8; CDR3 DNA: TGTGCCAGCAGCTTCCCACTAGCGGGAGTTGGGTACAATGAGCAGTTCTTC; CDR3 protein: CASSFPLAGVGYNEQFF
clone size: -; D gene: TRBD1; CDR3 length: 16; J gene: TRBJ2-7; V gene: TRBV27; CDR3 DNA: TGTGCCAGCAGTTTAAGTATCGGGACAGGGAATTACGAGCAGTACTTC; CDR3 protein: CASSLSIGTGNYEQYF
clone size: -; D gene: -; CDR3 length: 14; J gene: TRBJ2-7; V gene: TRBV5-1; CDR3 DNA: TGCGCCAGCAGCTTGGACTTCAGGACCTACGAGCAGTACTTC; CDR3 protein: CASSLDFRTYEQYF
clone size: few; D gene: -; CDR3 length: 13; J gene: TRBJ1-3; V gene: TRBV28; CDR3 DNA: TGTGCCAGCAGTCCCAGTTCCCTGGTCACCATATATTTT; CDR3 protein: CASSPSSLVTIYF
clone size: -; D gene: TRBD2; CDR3 length: 15; J gene: TRBJ2-5; V gene: TRBV28; CDR3 DNA: TGTGCCAGCACCTTAGCGGGAGTGGCTAGAGAGACCCAGTACTTC; CDR3 protein: CASTLAGVARETQYF
clone size: -; D gene: TRBD2; CDR3 length: 16; J gene: TRBJ2-1; V gene: TRBV4-2; CDR3 DNA: TGTGCCAGCAGCCAGTTACTAGCGGGAGAGTACAATGAGCAGTTCTTC; CDR3 protein: CASSQLLAGEYNEQFF
clone size: -; D gene: -; CDR3 length: 15; J gene: TRBJ2-7; V gene: TRBV6-6; CDR3 DNA: TGTGCCAGCAGTTACTCTCTTAGCCCCTCTCACGAGCAGTACTTC; CDR3 protein: CASSYSLSPSHEQYF
clone size: -; D gene: TRBD2; CDR3 length: 19; J gene: TRBJ2-7; V gene: TRBV29-1; CDR3 DNA: TGCACCCCAACCCCGCCGGGACCCCGCTGGGCGGGAGGGCCCGACGAGCAGTACTTC; CDR3 protein: CTPTPPGPRWAGGPDEQYF
clone size: -; D gene: -; CDR3 length: 12; J gene: TRBJ1-1; V gene: TRBV19; CDR3 DNA: TGTGCCAGTAGTAAGCAGGGAACTGAAGCTTTCTTT; CDR3 protein: CASSKQGTEAFF
clone size: -; D gene: TRBD1; CDR3 length: 15; J gene: TRBJ2-5; V gene: TRBV27; CDR3 DNA: TGTGCCAGCAGTTTATCACAGGGGTGGCAAGAGACCCAGTACTTC; CDR3 protein: CASSLSQGWQETQYF
clone size: -; D gene: -; CDR3 length: 17; J gene: TRBJ1-2; V gene: TRBV27; CDR3 DNA: TGTGCCAGCAGTTTATCGGTGGTGGCAGGGCAAATCTATGGCTACACCTTC; CDR3 protein: CASSLSVVAGQIYGYTF
clone size: -; D gene: -; CDR3 length: 12; J gene: TRBJ2-1; V gene: TRBV27; CDR3 DNA: TGTGCCAGCAGTTCCGACTACAATGAGCAGTTCTTC; CDR3 protein: CASSSDYNEQFF
clone size: once; D gene: TRBD1; CDR3 length: 16; J gene: TRBJ2-1; V gene: TRBV7-3; CDR3 DNA: TGTGCCAGCAGCCCCCTAGGACAGGGTTCCTACAATGAGCAGTTCTTC; CDR3 protein: CASSPLGQGSYNEQFF
clone size: -; D gene: -; CDR3 length: 12; J gene: TRBJ2-7; V gene: TRBV13; CDR3 DNA: TGTGCCAGCAGCTTAGGAACAGGGGAGCAGTACTTC; CDR3 protein: CASSLGTGEQYF
clone size: -; D gene: TRBD1; CDR3 length: 16; J gene: TRBJ2-7; V gene: TRBV4-3; CDR3 DNA: TGCGCCAGCAGCCAAGGTCTGGGACAGGGGCTTTTGGAGCAGTACTTC; CDR3 protein: CASSQGLGQGLLEQYF
clone size: -; D gene: -; CDR3 length: 14; J gene: TRBJ1-1; V gene: TRBV4-3; CDR3 DNA: TGCGCCAGCAGCCAAGAAGGGGATTACACTGAAGCTTTCTTT; CDR3 protein: CASSQEGDYTEAFF
clone size: -; D gene: TRBD2; CDR3 length: 16; J gene: TRBJ2-1; V gene: TRBV5-1; CDR3 DNA: TGCGCCAGCGGTCCCCCATCAGCGGGGACCTACAATGAGCAGTTCTTC; CDR3 protein: CASGPPSAGTYNEQFF
clone size: -; D gene: -; CDR3 length: 16; J gene: TRBJ2-1; V gene: TRBV7-9; CDR3 DNA: TGTGCCAGCAGCTTAGTAGAAGGGGCCTTCTACAATGAGCAGTTCTTC; CDR3 protein: CASSLVEGAFYNEQFF
clone size: -; D gene: -; CDR3 length: 11; J gene: TRBJ2-5; V gene: TRBV6-5; CDR3 DNA: TGTGCCAGCAGTTACTCGGGGACCCAGTACTTC; CDR3 protein: CASSYSGTQYF
clone size: -; D gene: -; CDR3 length: 15; J gene: TRBJ1-1; V gene: TRBV15; CDR3 DNA: TGTGCCACCAGCAGTAGGCGAGGAACCAACACTGAAGCTTTCTTT; CDR3 protein: CATSSRRGTNTEAFF
clone size: -; D gene: TRBD2; CDR3 length: 14; J gene: TRBJ2-7; V gene: TRBV28; CDR3 DNA: TGTGCCAGCATTTTTGGCGGGGGGACCTACGAGCAGTACTTC; CDR3 protein: CASIFGGGTYEQYF
clone size: -; D gene: TRBD2; CDR3 length: 17; J gene: TRBJ2-2; V gene: TRBV4-3; CDR3 DNA: TGCGCCAGCAGCCAAACCCCCAGCGGGAGGGTCACCGGGGAGCTGTTTTTT; CDR3 protein: CASSQTPSGRVTGELFF
clone size: -; D gene: -; CDR3 length: 16; J gene: TRBJ2-1; V gene: TRBV19; CDR3 DNA: TGTGCCAGTAGTATGACTGGTACAAAGGGTTGGAATGAGCAGTTCTTC; CDR3 protein: CASSMTGTKGWNEQFF
clone size: -; D gene: -; CDR3 length: 15; J gene: TRBJ2-2; V gene: TRBV18; CDR3 DNA: TGTGCCAGCTCACCGACGGGGACGAACACCGGGGAGCTGTTTTTT; CDR3 protein: CASSPTGTNTGELFF
clone size: -; D gene: TRBD1; CDR3 length: 15; J gene: TRBJ2-7; V gene: TRBV6-6; CDR3 DNA: TGTGCCAGCAGTCTCGGACAGGGGGGACCCTCCGAGCAGTACTTC; CDR3 protein: CASSLGQGGPSEQYF
clone size: once; D gene: -; CDR3 length: 15; J gene: TRBJ2-7; V gene: TRBV6-1; CDR3 DNA: TGTGCCAGCACCATTGGGGGGAGGCTACCCTACGAGCAGTACTTC; CDR3 protein: CASTIGGRLPYEQYF
clone size: -; D gene: TRBD1; CDR3 length: 13; J gene: TRBJ2-7; V gene: TRBV11-3; CDR3 DNA: TGTGCCAGCAGCTCTCGACAGGGCCACGAGCAGTACTTC; CDR3 protein: CASSSRQGHEQYF
clone size: -; D gene: -; CDR3 length: 14; J gene: TRBJ1-4; V gene: TRBV6-1; CDR3 DNA: TGTGCCAGCAGTCAACAGGGAGCGGATGAAAAACTGTTTTTT; CDR3 protein: CASSQQGADEKLFF